This T cell receptor (beta chain) was documented in a study of identical twins. Via MiXCR, TCRdb re-called the 5' RACE reads, giving one row per CDR3 protein. The sample shows under 900,000 distinct CDR3 sequences, 18% of them seen only once. A few counts support this clonotype. Its matching antigen is unknown. Findings of the study overall: The models systematically underestimated how much out-of-frame TCR alpha was shared in monozygotic twins.

Unmatched junction bases numbered 8, after V lost 4 bases and J lost 4 bases. The CDR3 length is 15 residues. From germline, CDR1 is SGHRS and CDR2 YFSETQ. These data were also filed under a second study, of T cells expressing NK-cell markers. This second study notes: Seven donors tested HCMV-seropositive and one tested seronegative among the eight sequenced.

This chain joins TRBV5-1 and TRBJ1-2, with 9 bases that match TRBD1. Sequenced input: PBMCs. This receptor was taken from a woman aged 18-29 years in good health. The CDR3, as DNA: TGCGCCAGCAGCGCACAGGGGGCGTCAGGCTATGGCTACACCTTC. It translates to CASSAQGASGYGYTF.